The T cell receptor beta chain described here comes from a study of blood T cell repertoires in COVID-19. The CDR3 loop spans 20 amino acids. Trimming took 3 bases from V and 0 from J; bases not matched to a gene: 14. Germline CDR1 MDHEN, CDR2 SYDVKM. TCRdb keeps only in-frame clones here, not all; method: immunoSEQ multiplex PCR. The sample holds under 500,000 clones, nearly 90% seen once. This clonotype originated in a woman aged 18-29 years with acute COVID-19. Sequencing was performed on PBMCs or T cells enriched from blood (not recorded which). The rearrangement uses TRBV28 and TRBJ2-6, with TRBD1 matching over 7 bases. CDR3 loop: CASSLQTGTDSYSGANVLTF. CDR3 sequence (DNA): TGTGCCAGCAGTTTGCAGACAGGGACGGACTCTTACTCTGGGGCCAACGTCCTGACTTTC.